A single sample is the source of the 9 T cell receptor beta chains below, sequenced in a study of T-cell memory formation after mild COVID-19 (dated by TCRdb to about 2021). Library construction relied on 5' RACE. For sequencing, an Illumina NovaSeq 6000 was employed. The public reads were quality trimmed at Q25 with fastp and then assembled into clones with MiXCR by TCRdb, keeping productive beta chains. Every entry covers one CDR3 protein and lists the most common genes and DNA from its rows. The sample has over 350,000 distinct CDR3 sequences on record, more than 20% of them singletons. The ten largest account for roughly 9.7% of the sample. Input material: PBMCs or a T cell subset sorted from them (not recorded which). These receptor sequences come from an adult woman who had mild COVID-19 (a few samples of this study predate the infection). The sample titles of this study are shuffled in the database, so cell type and time point are left out; the donor was told from shared clones.

This clonotype came up a few times. This sequence joins TRBV7-8 and TRBJ2-5; 15 nucleotides agree with TRBD2. After removal of 6 bases from V and 1 base from J, the junction contained 6 bases not matched to a gene. Per germline, CDR1 SGHVS and CDR2 FQNEAQ. CDR3 length equals 17 residues. The CDR3 coding sequence is TGTGCCAGCAGTTTATGGACTAGCGGGAGGGGCCAAGAGACCCAGTACTTC. It encodes CASSLWTSGRGQETQYF.

V usage is TRBV7-9 and J usage is TRBJ2-7; TRBD2 matches at 12 bases. J gave up 3 bases and V 6 bases, and 6 bases lay outside the gene matches. The CDR3 extends over 15 amino acids. Germline V CDR1 and CDR2: SEHNR, FQNEAQ (reference sequence). CDR3 coding DNA: TGTGCCAGCAGTCGGACTAGCGGGGTGGACTACGAGCAGTACTTC. Amino acid sequence: CASSRTSGVDYEQYF. The full variable domain, rest sourced from reference TRBV7-9 and TRBJ2-7, is DTGVSQNPRHKITKRGQNVTFRCDPISEHNRLYWYRQTLGQGPEFLTYFQNEAQLEKSRLLSDRFSAERPKGSFSTLEIQRTEQGDSAMYLCASSRTSGVDYEQYFGPGTRLTVT.

The V gene is TRBV19, the J gene TRBJ1-5; possible D gene TRBD1, 6 bases. V lost 5 bases to trimming and J lost 3 bases, with 17 bases between them. The CDR3 covers 16 residues. Germline CDR1 LNHDA, CDR2 SQIVND (reference sequence). The CDR3 here is CASSQDLDRFNQPQHF. The CDR3 region has the DNA TGTGCCAGTAGTCAAGACTTGGACAGATTCAATCAGCCCCAGCATTTT.

This chain links TRBV5-1 with TRBJ2-3; TRBD2 is a possible D gene (6 bases). Germline V gene data show CDR1 as SGHRS and CDR2 as YFSETQ. The length of the CDR3 is 17 residues. With 0 bases removed from V and 5 bases from J, the gap between germline ends came to 19 bases. CDR3 coding DNA: TGCGCCAGCAGCTTGGCGAGGGACTCTCACACGATAGATACGCAGTATTTT. Translated, it gives CASSLARDSHTIDTQYF.

This clonotype has a handful of counts. V gene TRBV7-2 combines with J gene TRBJ2-3; tentatively, D is TRBD1 or TRBD2 (5 bases each). Germline loops: CDR1 SGHTA, CDR2 FQGNSA. There are 16 residues in the CDR3. Trimming cost V 2 bases and J 2 bases, with 14 bases left between them. The CDR3 DNA is TGTGCCAGCAGCTTAAACGGGCTAGGGACCACAGATACGCAGTATTTT. Residues: CASSLNGLGTTDTQYF.

The chain combines TRBV9 with TRBJ1-3; D perhaps matches TRBD1 (5 bases). This CDR3 is built from 15 residues. Per the germline V gene, CDR1 is SGDLS and CDR2 is YYNGEE. Trimming left V 0 bases short and J 2 bases short, with 9 bases between. The CDR3 spells CASSVEGGAGNTIYF. CDR3 DNA: TGTGCCAGCAGCGTAGAAGGAGGGGCTGGAAACACCATATATTTT.

This clonotype was observed a few times. This chain joins TRBV9 and TRBJ2-5, with TRBD2 matching 8 bases. The germline gives CDR1 SGDLS, CDR2 YYNGEE. This CDR3 comprises 14 residues. Losses at the gene ends were 2 bases for V and 6 bases for J; bases not matched to a gene: 6. As DNA, the CDR3 is TGTGCCAGCAGCGTTAGCGGGGCCCCCCAGACCCAGTACTTC. Protein: CASSVSGAPQTQYF.

V gene TRBV21-1 combines with J gene TRBJ1-1; TRBD1 is taken as the D call from the table, unchecked against the DNA. TRBV21-1 is flagged as a pseudogene. This CDR3 spans 17 amino acids. The CDR3 loop is CASTWKPGQGFHTEAFF. The CDR3 nucleotides are TGTGCCAGCACCTGGAAACCGGGACAGGGGTTTCACACTGAAGCTTTCTTT.

This clonotype was seen more than once but under ten times. The chain couples TRBV6-5 to TRBJ2-1, with 8 positions matching TRBD1. The CDR3 spans 13 residues. Germline CDR1 MNHEY, CDR2 SVGAGI. With 6 bases clipped from V and 4 bases from J, the junction kept 2 bases outside the gene matches. The CDR3, as DNA: TGTGCCAGCAGGGACAGGGAATACAATGAGCAGTTCTTC. Amino acid sequence: CASRDREYNEQFF.